A selection of T cell receptor beta chains follows, all from one sample in a study of blood T cell repertoires in COVID-19. Sequenced by immunoSEQ multiplex PCR; TCRdb stores in-frame clones only, minus some. The sample shows about 330,000 clones, 80% to 95% of them seen only once. Specimen: PBMCs or T cells enriched from blood (not recorded which). The receptors stem from a woman in her 30s who had recovered from COVID-19. Each CDR3 is given with its conserved first and last residue. D genes are given only for firm matches. Size tells how often a clone was seen (once, few, many) or the class of an expanded clone, and some rows leave it out.

j_call | d_call | clone_size | v_call | cdr3_nt | cdr3_aa
TRBJ1-2 | TRBD1 | NA | TRBV4-3 | TGCGCCAGCAGCCCAGAACCCGGGACAGGGAGTGGCTACACCTTC | CASSPEPGTGSGYTF
TRBJ2-7 | TRBD1 | NA | TRBV13 | TGTGCCAGCAGCTTCACCCCGGTCAGGGGGTCCTACGAGCAGTACTTC | CASSFTPVRGSYEQYF
TRBJ1-2 | NA | NA | TRBV27 | TGTGCCAGCAGGGAGGTGGGCGGAACTAACTATGGCTACACCTTC | CASREVGGTNYGYTF
TRBJ2-4 | NA | NA | TRBV7-2 | TGTGCCAGCAGCTCATCAATCGGCATTCAGTACTTC | CASSSSIGIQYF
TRBJ2-3 | TRBD1 | NA | TRBV7-3 | TGTGCCAGCAGCTTAACACAGGGGCCAGATACGCAGTATTTT | CASSLTQGPDTQYF
TRBJ2-5 | NA | NA | TRBV12-3/TRBV12-4 | TGTGCCAGCAGTTCGTTCGAGACCCAGTACTTC | CASSSFETQYF
TRBJ2-1 | TRBD2 | NA | TRBV5-1 | TGCGCCAGTGGACTAGCGGGAGGTGACAATGAGCAGTTCTTC | CASGLAGGDNEQFF
TRBJ1-6 | NA | NA | TRBV30 | TGTGCCTGGAGTCGAGGGGGACGCTACTCACCCCTCCACTTT | CAWSRGGRYSPLHF
TRBJ1-1 | NA | NA | TRBV11-3 | TGTGCCAGCAGCTCCCCCCCCCTCCAAGCTTTCTTT | CASSSPPLQAFF
TRBJ2-3 | NA | NA | TRBV24-1 | TGTGCCACCAGTGATCCCCCCGGGGGCGGGAGACCACGAGATACGCAGTATTTT | CATSDPPGGGRPRDTQYF
TRBJ2-2 | NA | NA | TRBV11-3 | TGTGCCAGCAGCTTAGAGGGGGACTTAAGCACCGGGGAGCTGTTTTTT | CASSLEGDLSTGELFF
TRBJ1-2 | TRBD1 | NA | TRBV11-3 | TGTGCCAGCAGCTTCCAGGGGGATGTCGGCTACACCTTC | CASSFQGDVGYTF
TRBJ2-1 | TRBD2 | NA | TRBV19 | TGTGCCACCTCTCCGACTAGCGAAGGGGACAATGAGCAGTTCTTC | CATSPTSEGDNEQFF
TRBJ2-7 | NA | NA | TRBV29-1 | TGCAGCGTAAGGGTCTCAGGGTCCTACGAGCAGTACTTC | CSVRVSGSYEQYF
TRBJ2-1 | NA | NA | TRBV5-1 | TGCGCCAGCAGCTTGTCCGGGGGAGCGAACAATGAGCAGTTCTTC | CASSLSGGANNEQFF
TRBJ1-4 | NA | few | TRBV4-3 | TGCGCCAGCAGCAGGGAGCGTGGTTGGGAAAAACTGTTTTTT | CASSRERGWEKLFF
TRBJ2-2 | NA | NA | TRBV5-3 | TGTGCCAGAAGCCCGCAGGGACTGGAATACACCGGGGAGCTGTTTTTT | CARSPQGLEYTGELFF
TRBJ2-3 | NA | NA | TRBV11-3 | TGTGCCAGCAGCCCCCTCCGGGGATCAGATACGCAGTATTTT | CASSPLRGSDTQYF
TRBJ1-4 | NA | NA | TRBV12-3/TRBV12-4 | TGTGCCAGCTCTAGACAGCTTAATGAAAAACTGTTTTTT | CASSRQLNEKLFF
TRBJ1-2 | NA | NA | TRBV27 | TGTGCCAGCAGAACTACAGGGTCCTATGGCTACACCTTC | CASRTTGSYGYTF
TRBJ2-2 | TRBD1 | NA | TRBV7-9 | TGTGCCAGCAGCTTCACAGGGGGCACCGGGGAGCTGTTTTTT | CASSFTGGTGELFF
TRBJ2-5 | NA | NA | TRBV28 | TGTGCCAGCAGTTTAGACAGCAAAGAGACCCAGTACTTC | CASSLDSKETQYF
TRBJ2-7 | NA | NA | TRBV6-2/TRBV6-3 | TGTGCCAGCAGCTACTATATCTCCTACGAGCAGTACTTC | CASSYYISYEQYF